One sample yielded the 30 T cell receptor beta chains listed below, sequenced in a study of naive CD8 T cells in extremely preterm neonates. Their target antigens are unknown. Preterm samples came from extremely preterm deliveries at about 21-28 weeks. The table came from immunoSEQ multiplex PCR; TCRdb's copy has only in-frame clones and leaves some out. The sample gives around 25,000 clones, 88% of which show up once; 0.8% to 0.95% is in the top ten. Overall study results and limits: Compared with older groups, preterm CDR3s were shorter, with fewer N additions and less trimming.

Source material: naive CD8+ T cells from cord blood. These receptors were collected from a boy who was born preterm.

V usage is TRBV6-5 and J usage is TRBJ1-2, with D unresolved. V was clipped by 0 bases and J by 2 bases, with 4 bases between them. This CDR3 has 13 amino acids. Germline assignment: CDR1 MNHEY and CDR2 SVGAGI. The chain's CDR3 is CASSYSDNYGYTF. The CDR3 coding sequence is TGTGCCAGCAGTTACTCGGACAACTATGGCTACACCTTC.

This clone was seen more than once but under ten times. The rearrangement links TRBV27 to TRBJ1-2, with 8 bases aligning to TRBD1. J lost 0 bases, V lost 4 bases, and 4 bases had no gene match. Germline values: CDR1 MNHEY, CDR2 SMNVEV (reference sequence). This CDR3 comprises 15 residues. The CDR3 sequence: CASSYLDRANYGYTF. The DNA of the CDR3 is TGTGCCAGCAGTTACCTGGACAGGGCTAACTATGGCTACACCTTC.

The chain uses TRBV27 and TRBJ1-2; 7 bases align to TRBD1. The CDR3 sequence is 18 residues long. V dropped 5 bases and J dropped 1; count of bases not matched to a gene: 16. From germline, CDR1 is MNHEY and CDR2 SMNVEV (reference sequence). The CDR3 loop is CASSLSKGRGRNNYGYTF. The CDR3 DNA is TGTGCCAGCAGTCTAAGTAAAGGCAGGGGGAGGAATAACTATGGCTACACCTTC.

This clone occurred once. The rearrangement uses TRBV6-1 and TRBJ2-3; 10 bases map to TRBD1. The CDR3 runs 15 residues. Germline assignment: CDR1 MNHNS and CDR2 SASEGT. The ends lost 3 bases at V and 4 bases at J; junction bases unmatched: 4. Here the CDR3 DNA reads TGTGCCAGCAGTGAGGGGACAGGGGCCCCAGATACGCAGTATTTT. It yields the protein CASSEGTGAPDTQYF.

The V and J genes are TRBV11-2 and TRBJ2-7; TRBD1 matches 10 bases. Trimming at V came to 1 base and at J to 6 bases, leaving 0 bases not matched to a gene. Germline assignment: CDR1 SGHAT and CDR2 FQNNGV. The CDR3 is 13 amino acids. The CDR3 loop reads CASSLGTGGEQYF. CDR3 coding DNA: TGTGCCAGCAGCTTAGGGACAGGGGGCGAGCAGTACTTC.

The chain joins TRBV9 to TRBJ2-3; D remains ambiguous. The CDR3 runs to 13 residues. V lost 4 bases to trimming and J lost 5 bases, with 11 bases between them. From germline, CDR1 is SGDLS and CDR2 YYNGEE. The CDR3 coding sequence is TGTGCCAGCAGCCCCCTGACACTAGATACGCAGTATTTT. Its translation: CASSPLTLDTQYF.

The rearrangement joins TRBV5-1 to TRBJ2-5; D may be TRBD1 (6 bases). This CDR3 is 13 amino acids long. The V gene's germline CDR1 is SGHRS and CDR2 YFSETQ. Trimming shortened V by 1 base and J by 4 bases, and 8 bases separated the two germline ends. The DNA for the CDR3 is TGCGCCAGCAGCTTGTCCAGGGGAGAGACCCAGTACTTC. This gives the protein CASSLSRGETQYF.

The chain uses TRBV4-1 and TRBJ2-7; 7 nucleotides align to TRBD2. This CDR3 has 13 residues. Trimming took 2 bases from V and 6 from J; bases not matched to a gene: 4. Germline CDR1 reads MGHRA; CDR2 reads YSYEKL. CDR3 loop: CASSQPGEGEQYF. The CDR3 bases are TGCGCCAGCAGCCAACCGGGGGAGGGCGAGCAGTACTTC.

The rearrangement links TRBV19 to TRBJ1-2; possible D gene TRBD1, 6 bases. This CDR3 is 14 amino acids long. The V and J ends lost 2 bases and 6 bases respectively, with 13 bases between them. Germline loops: CDR1 LNHDA, CDR2 SQIVND (reference sequence). For the CDR3, the DNA is TGTGCCAGTAGTATAACGGGGGGCGCAGATGGCTACACCTTC. It is translated as CASSITGGADGYTF.

The genes are TRBV9 and TRBJ2-2; D is possibly TRBD1 (6 bases). The CDR3 contains 13 residues. Trimming took off 5 bases at V and 1 base at J, with 6 bases between the two ends. Germline V gene data show CDR1 as SGDLS and CDR2 as YYNGEE. This chain's CDR3 is CASRQGNTGELFF. As DNA, the CDR3 is TGTGCCAGCAGACAGGGGAACACCGGGGAGCTGTTTTTT. The full variable domain, in which reference TRBV9 and TRBJ2-2 provide the parts outside the CDR3, is DSGVTQTPKHLITATGQRVTLRCSPRSGDLSVYWYQQSLDQGLQFLIQYYNGEERAKGNILERFSAQQFPDLHSELNLSSLELGDSALYFCASRQGNTGELFFGEGSRLTVL.

The rearrangement links TRBV7-9 to TRBJ1-2; D is perhaps TRBD1 (6 bases). Trimming took off 5 bases at V and 3 bases at J, with 16 bases between the two ends. Per the germline V gene, CDR1 is SEHNR and CDR2 is FQNEAQ (reference sequence). The CDR3 totals 15 residues. CDR3 sequence (DNA): TGTGCCAGCAGCCGCTCGGACAGCCGCCACTATGGCTACACCTTC. Encoded protein: CASSRSDSRHYGYTF.

This chain joins TRBV7-3 and TRBJ2-1; no definite D call. The germline V and J ends were trimmed by 4 bases and 4 bases, with 8 bases remaining between them. The CDR3 runs to 13 residues. In germline, CDR1 is SGHTA, CDR2 FQGTGA. The CDR3 bases are TGTGCCAGCAGCTCCACAATATACAATGAGCAGTTCTTC. It codes for CASSSTIYNEQFF.

This sequence joins TRBV29-1 and TRBJ2-7; TRBD1 matches 10 bases. The CDR3 loop spans 14 amino acids. After removal of 4 bases from V and 3 bases from J, the junction contained 6 bases not matched to a gene. From germline, CDR1 is SQVTM and CDR2 ANQGSEA. CDR3 sequence (DNA): TGCAGCGTTGTGTGTAGGGACAGGGGCTACGAGCAGTACTTC. This encodes CSVVCRDRGYEQYF.

The chain carries TRBV5-8 and TRBJ1-2, with 8 bases that match TRBD1. Germline CDR1 and CDR2: SGHTS and YDEGEE. The CDR3 totals 11 residues. J was trimmed by 7 bases and V by 4 bases; bases with no gene match: 0. The CDR3 here is CASSTGGGYTF. CDR3 nucleotides: TGTGCCAGCAGCACAGGGGGTGGCTACACCTTC.

The V gene is TRBV4-2, the J gene TRBJ2-2; 11 nucleotides match TRBD1. This CDR3 comprises 17 residues. Germline-derived CDR1 and CDR2 are LGHNA and YNFKEQ. Unmatched junction bases numbered 6, after V lost 0 bases and J lost 6 bases. Here the CDR3 reads CASSQDLGDRGAGELFF. CDR3 DNA sequence: TGTGCCAGCAGCCAAGATTTAGGGGACAGGGGGGCCGGGGAGCTGTTTTTT.

Regarding this clone: Other nucleotide sequences from this sample produce the same CDR3. The chain combines TRBV20-1 with TRBJ2-1; D call uncertain. The V gene's germline CDR1 is DFQATT and CDR2 SNEGSKA (reference sequence). The CDR3 covers 11 residues. V lost 0 bases, J lost 3 bases, and 0 bases lay in between. Here the CDR3 reads CSARDYNEQFF. The CDR3, as DNA: TGCAGTGCTAGAGACTACAATGAGCAGTTCTTC.

The V and J genes are TRBV11-2 and TRBJ2-3, with D hard to call. V was trimmed by 0 bases and J by 2 bases, leaving 3 bases between them. The germline CDR1 and CDR2 sequences are SGHAT and FQNNGV. The CDR3 totals 13 residues. Written as DNA, the CDR3 is TGTGCCAGCAGCTTAGACAACACAGATACGCAGTATTTT. Translating it yields CASSLDNTDTQYF.

V and J are TRBV4-2 and TRBJ1-1; no firm D call. The CDR3 sequence is 12 residues long. The V end lost 1 base, the J end lost 1 base, and 1 base lay between the germline ends. Germline V gene sequence: CDR1 LGHNA, CDR2 YNFKEQ. In DNA, the CDR3 is TGTGCCAGCAGCCAAGGGAACACTGAAGCTTTCTTT. Residues: CASSQGNTEAFF.

The rearrangement links TRBV4-3 to TRBJ2-7, with a tentative D call TRBD1 (6 bases). The CDR3 runs 14 residues. V lost 0 bases and J 0 bases, leaving 6 bases between the germline ends. Germline V gives CDR1 LGHNA, CDR2 YSLEER. The CDR3, as DNA: TGCGCCAGCAGCCAAGACAGGGGCTCCTACGAGCAGTACTTC. Translated, it gives CASSQDRGSYEQYF.

The genes are TRBV4-3 and TRBJ1-2, with unresolved D. The CDR3 has 16 amino acids. CDR1 LGHNA and CDR2 YSLEER come from the germline V gene. V lost 0 bases to trimming and J lost 2 bases, with 13 bases between them. Here the CDR3 DNA reads TGCGCCAGCAGCCAAGATTCGGCAGGACTAAACTATGGCTACACCTTC. This encodes CASSQDSAGLNYGYTF.

V is TRBV27 and J is TRBJ1-5; D call uncertain. This CDR3 region has 15 residues. V dropped 3 bases and J dropped 4 bases, with 13 bases sitting between them. Germline CDR1 is MNHEY and CDR2 is SMNVEV (reference sequence). CDR3 in amino acids: CASSLGGRKNQPQHF. CDR3 in DNA: TGTGCCAGCAGTTTGGGCGGCCGGAAAAATCAGCCCCAGCATTTT.

The CDR3 region is CAISWQNTEAFF. CDR3 sequence (DNA): TGTGCCATCAGTTGGCAGAACACTGAAGCTTTCTTT. This chain connects TRBV10-3 to TRBJ1-1; D gene unclear. V lost 5 bases to trimming and J lost 1 base, with 5 bases between them. The CDR3 extends over 12 amino acids. In germline, CDR1 is ENHRY, CDR2 SYGVKD.

V and J are TRBV6-5 and TRBJ2-7, with 9 bases aligning to TRBD1. Germline loops: CDR1 MNHEY, CDR2 SVGAGI. The CDR3 length is 13 residues. J gave up 6 bases and V 0 bases, and 0 bases lay outside the gene matches. The CDR3 is CASSYSGQGEQYF. CDR3 nucleotides: TGTGCCAGCAGTTACTCGGGACAGGGCGAGCAGTACTTC.

This clone has just one count. The chain recombines TRBV9 with TRBJ2-3; D gene ambiguous. The germline CDR1 and CDR2 sequences are SGDLS and YYNGEE. CDR3 length equals 14 residues. Trimming cost V 0 bases and J 2 bases, with 7 bases left between them. CDR3 sequence (DNA): TGTGCCAGCAGCGTAGCAACGCCCACAGATACGCAGTATTTT. This translates into CASSVATPTDTQYF.

The chain couples TRBV5-1 to TRBJ2-5; 12 bases fit TRBD1. V gave up 2 bases and J gave up 11 bases; unmatched junction bases: 7. The CDR3 totals 14 residues. The germline V gene has CDR1 SGHRS and CDR2 YFSETQ. The CDR3 reads CASSFRDRGREQYF. The CDR3 region has the DNA TGCGCCAGCAGCTTCCGGGACAGGGGGCGGGAGCAGTACTTC.

The rearrangement uses TRBV4-1 and TRBJ1-5; no definite D call. The CDR3 contains 13 residues. Germline values: CDR1 MGHRA, CDR2 YSYEKL. The ends were cut back, 4 bases at V and 5 bases at J, with 9 bases in the middle. In DNA form, the CDR3 reads TGCGCCAGCAGCCCGGGGTTGGATCAGCCCCAGCATTTT. It encodes CASSPGLDQPQHF.

V usage is TRBV7-2 and J usage is TRBJ2-3; the match to TRBD2 covers 7 bases. Trimming took 3 bases from V and 2 from J; bases not matched to a gene: 5. This CDR3 has 15 residues. Germline V gives CDR1 SGHTA, CDR2 FQGNSA. CDR3 residues: CASSFRGVPTDTQYF. The CDR3 DNA follows: TGTGCCAGCAGCTTCCGGGGGGTCCCCACAGATACGCAGTATTTT.

The chain couples TRBV4-1 to TRBJ2-7, with no clear D. V shed 0 bases and J shed 5 bases, with 11 bases lying between them. CDR3 length equals 14 residues. Germline values: CDR1 MGHRA, CDR2 YSYEKL. DNA for the CDR3: TGCGCCAGCAGCCAAGACTCGTTGGGGAACGAGCAGTACTTC. Encoded protein: CASSQDSLGNEQYF.

The chain combines TRBV2 with TRBJ2-7; D is uncertain. V was trimmed by 3 bases and J by 0 bases, leaving 9 bases between them. The CDR3 has 14 residues. Germline lookup yields CDR1 SNHLY and CDR2 FYNNEI. This CDR3 is CASSDKVSSYEQYF. The CDR3 coding sequence is TGTGCCAGCAGTGATAAAGTTAGCTCCTACGAGCAGTACTTC.

The V gene is TRBV6-1, the J gene TRBJ2-7; no reliable D call. CDR3 length: 12 amino acids. Germline lookup yields CDR1 MNHNS and CDR2 SASEGT. V was clipped by 3 bases and J by 0 bases, with 3 bases between them. The CDR3 DNA reads as TGTGCCAGCAGTGACAACTCCTACGAGCAGTACTTC. Protein: CASSDNSYEQYF.